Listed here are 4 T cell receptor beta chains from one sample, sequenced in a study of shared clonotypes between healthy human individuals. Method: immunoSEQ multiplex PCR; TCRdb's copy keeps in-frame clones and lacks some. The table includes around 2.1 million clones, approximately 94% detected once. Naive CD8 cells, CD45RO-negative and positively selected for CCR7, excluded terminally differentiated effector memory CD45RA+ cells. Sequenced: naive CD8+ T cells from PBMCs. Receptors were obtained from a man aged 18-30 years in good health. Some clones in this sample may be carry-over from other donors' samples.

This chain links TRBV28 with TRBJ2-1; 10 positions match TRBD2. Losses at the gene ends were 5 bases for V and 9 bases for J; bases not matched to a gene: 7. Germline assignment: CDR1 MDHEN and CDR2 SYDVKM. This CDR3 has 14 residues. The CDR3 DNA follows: TGTGCCAGCAGTGCTCCTAGCGGGAGACCTGAGCAGTTCTTC. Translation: CASSAPSGRPEQFF.

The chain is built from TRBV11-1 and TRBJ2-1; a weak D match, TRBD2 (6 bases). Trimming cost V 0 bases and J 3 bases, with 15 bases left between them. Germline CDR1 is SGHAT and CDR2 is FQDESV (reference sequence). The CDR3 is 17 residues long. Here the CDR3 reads CASSLAFWEEGYNEQFF. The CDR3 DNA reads TGTGCCAGCAGCTTAGCCTTCTGGGAGGAAGGCTACAATGAGCAGTTCTTC.

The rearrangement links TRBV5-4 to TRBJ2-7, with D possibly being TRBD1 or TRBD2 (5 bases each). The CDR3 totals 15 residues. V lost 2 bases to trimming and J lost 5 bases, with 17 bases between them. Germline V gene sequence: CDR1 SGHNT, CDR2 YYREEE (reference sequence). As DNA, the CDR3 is TGTGCCAGCAGCTTTGAGTCCGAGGGGTCGGACGAGCAGTACTTC. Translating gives CASSFESEGSDEQYF.

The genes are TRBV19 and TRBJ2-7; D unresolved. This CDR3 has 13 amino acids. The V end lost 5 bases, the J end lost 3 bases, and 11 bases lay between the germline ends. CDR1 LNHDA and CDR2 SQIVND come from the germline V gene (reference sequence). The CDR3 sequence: CASSSDFYYEQYF. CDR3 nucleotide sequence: TGTGCCAGTAGTTCCGACTTTTACTACGAGCAGTACTTC.